This T cell receptor (beta chain) was profiled in a study of cytomegalovirus exposure and HLA in healthy donors. Germline V CDR1 and CDR2: SEHNR, FQNEAQ (reference sequence). This CDR3 is built from 16 residues. V was pared by 4 bases and J by 4 bases, with 18 bases between. Points on this clone: The antigen is unknown.

Study-level points and caveats: Earlier analysis yielded a pattern in which most TCR beta V segments were productive about 87% or about 30% of the time.

The donors gave bone marrow, and they were healthy. Primers: 60 Vbeta forward and 13 Jbeta reverse. Libraries were prepared by immunoSEQ multiplex PCR; TCRdb keeps only in-frame clonotypes and omits some of them. The table includes around 150,000 clones, more than 65% detected once. The sequenced sample consisted of PBMCs. The chain has TRBV7-9 and TRBJ2-3; possibly TRBD2 for D (6 bases). This TCR derives from a man over 45 in good health and CMV-seropositive. The CDR3 coding sequence is TGTGCCAGCAGCTCCTGGCGGGAAAAGTCGGCAGATACGCAGTATTTT. Its protein product is CASSSWREKSADTQYF.